These 9 T cell receptor beta chains were sequenced from one sample in a study of cytomegalovirus exposure and HLA in healthy donors. Libraries were prepared by immunoSEQ multiplex PCR; TCRdb keeps only in-frame clonotypes and omits some of them. The profile covers more than 250,000 clones, with about nine tenths appearing a single time and approximately 1% taken by the ten largest. Sequencing input: PBMCs. Receptor source: a woman aged 25 to 39 in good health and CMV-seropositive.

V is TRBV27 and J is TRBJ2-5; D perhaps matches TRBD2 (6 bases). Deletions cut 8 bases from V and 4 bases from J, with 17 bases between. Per germline, CDR1 MNHEY and CDR2 SMNVEV (reference sequence). This CDR3 spans 14 amino acids. DNA of the CDR3: TGTGCCAGCCAATTATTGGGGGGAACAGAGACCCAGTACTTC. It is translated as CASQLLGGTETQYF.

The chain joins TRBV28 to TRBJ2-7; 10 bases align to TRBD1. Germline V CDR1 and CDR2: MDHEN, SYDVKM. This CDR3 has 15 residues. V dropped 6 bases and J dropped 5; count of bases not matched to a gene: 10. DNA of the CDR3: TGTGCCAGCAGAACCCGGGGACAGGGGTTCGACGAGCAGTACTTC. Protein: CASRTRGQGFDEQYF.

The CDR3 reads CASSARRTRDVTDTQYF. The CDR3 nucleotides are TGTGCCAGCAGTGCCCGACGGACTAGAGATGTCACAGATACGCAGTATTTT. The chain joins TRBV6-1 to TRBJ2-3, with TRBD2 matching 7 bases. CDR3 size: 17 residues. The V gene end was trimmed by 4 bases and the J gene end by 2 bases; junction bases not matched to a gene: 12. The germline V gene encodes CDR1 MNHNS and CDR2 SASEGT.

The chain has TRBV7-9 and TRBJ2-1; TRBD2 matches at 10 bases. The ends lost 1 base at V and 4 bases at J; junction bases unmatched: 1. Germline CDR1 and CDR2: SEHNR and FQNEAQ (reference sequence). CDR3 length: 15 amino acids. The CDR3 sequence: CASSLGLAGYNEQFF. As DNA, the CDR3 is TGTGCCAGCAGCTTAGGACTAGCGGGTTACAATGAGCAGTTCTTC.

The chain's CDR3 is CASSQDLEHEQYF. CDR3 nucleotides: TGCGCCAGCAGCCAAGATCTCGAGCACGAGCAGTACTTC. The chain links TRBV4-3 to TRBJ2-7, with D unclear. This CDR3 is 13 amino acids long. Trimming pared 0 bases from V and 5 bases from J, leaving 8 bases between. The germline gives CDR1 LGHNA, CDR2 YSLEER.

This clone was found many times. This chain joins TRBV6-5 and TRBJ2-1, with D tentatively TRBD1 or TRBD2 (6 bases each). The V and J ends lost 8 bases and 15 bases respectively, with 20 bases between them. This CDR3 spans 12 amino acids. Germline CDR1 and CDR2: MNHEY and SVGAGI. The CDR3 bases are TGTGCCAGCGGGTCGGGGGCCAGCGCTCGGTTCTTC. This encodes CASGSGASARFF.

The rearrangement joins TRBV27 to TRBJ2-4, with no clear D. There are 14 residues in the CDR3. V was shortened by 2 bases and J by 1 base, with 6 bases between the two germline ends. The V gene's germline CDR1 is MNHEY and CDR2 SMNVEV (reference sequence). In DNA, the CDR3 is TGTGCCAGCAGTTTAAAAACGGCCAAAAACATTCAGTACTTC. Translated: CASSLKTAKNIQYF.

This clone came up once. CDR3 residues: CASSSEGGINTGELFF. The CDR3 DNA is TGTGCCAGCAGCTCAGAAGGGGGGATTAACACCGGGGAGCTGTTTTTT. The chain couples TRBV11-3 to TRBJ2-2; D may be TRBD1 or TRBD2 (6 bases each). The germline V and J ends were trimmed by 4 bases and 2 bases, with 14 bases remaining between them. From germline, CDR1 is SGHNT and CDR2 YENEEA. The CDR3 has 16 amino acids.

This clone was counted a few times. The rearrangement links TRBV4-3 to TRBJ1-2; D unresolved. From germline, CDR1 is LGHNA and CDR2 YSLEER. V gave up 1 base and J gave up 5 bases, with 5 bases separating them. The length of the CDR3 is 12 residues. CDR3 bases: TGCGCCAGCAGCCAAGGGGTATATGGCTACACCTTC. Protein: CASSQGVYGYTF.